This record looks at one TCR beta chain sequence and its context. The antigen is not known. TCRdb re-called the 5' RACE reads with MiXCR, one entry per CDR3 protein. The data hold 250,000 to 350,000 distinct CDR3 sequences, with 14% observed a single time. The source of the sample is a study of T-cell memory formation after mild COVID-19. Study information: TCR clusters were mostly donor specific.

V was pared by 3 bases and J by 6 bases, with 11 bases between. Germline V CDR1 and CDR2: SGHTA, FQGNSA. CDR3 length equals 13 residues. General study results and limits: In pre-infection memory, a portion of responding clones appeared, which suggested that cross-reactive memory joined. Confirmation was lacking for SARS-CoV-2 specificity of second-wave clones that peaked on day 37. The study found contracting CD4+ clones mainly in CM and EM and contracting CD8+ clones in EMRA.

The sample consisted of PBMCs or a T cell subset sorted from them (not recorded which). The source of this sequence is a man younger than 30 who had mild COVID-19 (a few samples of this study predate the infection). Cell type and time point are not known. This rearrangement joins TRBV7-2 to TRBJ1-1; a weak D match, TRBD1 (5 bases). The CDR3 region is CASSFQGRAEAFF. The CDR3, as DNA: TGTGCCAGCAGCTTTCAGGGAAGGGCTGAAGCTTTCTTT.